These 13 T cell receptor beta chains came from one sample sequenced in a study of blood T cell repertoires in COVID-19. Libraries were prepared by immunoSEQ multiplex PCR; TCRdb keeps only in-frame clonotypes and omits some of them. The sample lists around 220,000 clones, 80% to 90% seen once, with 2% to 2.5% in the top ten. Source material: peripheral blood. The source of these receptors is a woman aged 45-65 years with acute or convalescent COVID-19.

This sequence joins TRBV6-1 and TRBJ2-4; perhaps TRBD2 as D (6 bases). This CDR3 has 14 residues. Between the trimmed V and J ends, which lost 6 bases and 4 bases, there was a span of 13 bases. Germline CDR1 is MNHNS and CDR2 is SASEGT. The CDR3 sequence: CASREGLAKNIQYF. The CDR3 nucleotides are TGTGCCAGCAGGGAGGGGCTAGCGAAAAACATTCAGTACTTC.

The CDR3 region is CASSTGQGQGYTF. The CDR3 DNA sequence: TGTGCCAGCAGCACCGGACAGGGACAGGGCTACACCTTC. V usage is TRBV7-2 and J usage is TRBJ1-2; 8 bases agree with TRBD1. The ends lost 5 bases at V and 8 bases at J; junction bases unmatched: 7. This CDR3 is 13 amino acids long. The V gene's germline CDR1 is SGHTA and CDR2 FQGNSA.

Only one count was recorded for this clone. This sequence joins TRBV10-3 and TRBJ2-7; D gene ambiguous. V was clipped by 5 bases and J by 4 bases, with 6 bases between them. This CDR3 has 11 amino acids. The germline CDR1 and CDR2 sequences are ENHRY and SYGVKD. The CDR3 loop is CAISHEYEQYF. CDR3 DNA sequence: TGTGCCATCAGTCACGAGTACGAGCAGTACTTC.

The gene calls are TRBV10-3 and TRBJ2-1; 7 bases align to TRBD1. The CDR3 loop spans 15 amino acids. V dropped 3 bases and J dropped 6; count of bases not matched to a gene: 8. CDR1 and CDR2 from the germline V gene are ENHRY and SYGVKD. DNA for the CDR3: TGTGCCATCAGTGACTGGGACAGAGGTATCAATGAGCAGTTCTTC. It is translated as CAISDWDRGINEQFF.

This clone was recorded once. The V gene is TRBV7-2, the J gene TRBJ2-1, with TRBD2 matching over 9 bases. The junction had 12 bases not matched to a gene; V was cut back by 4 bases and J by 11 bases. Germline CDR1 reads SGHTA; CDR2 reads FQGNSA. The CDR3 sequence is 15 residues long. The CDR3 sequence: CASSSPGTSSWKQFF. The DNA of the CDR3 is TGTGCCAGCAGCTCCCCCGGGACTAGCTCGTGGAAGCAGTTCTTC.

The chain carries TRBV19 and TRBJ1-2, with D possibly being TRBD1 (6 bases). V gave up 4 bases and J gave up 4 bases, with 16 bases separating them. Germline CDR1 LNHDA, CDR2 SQIVND (reference sequence). The CDR3 extends over 15 amino acids. CDR3 in DNA: TGTGCCAGTAGTAAGGGGGGGCGTGATGGCTATGGCTACACCTTC. Protein: CASSKGGRDGYGYTF.

CDR3 coding DNA: TGTGCCAGCAGTGTCCGGGACTCAGAGACCCAGTACTTC. Amino acids: CASSVRDSETQYF. The chain is built from TRBV6-2 or TRBV6-3 and TRBJ2-5, with D maybe TRBD2 (6 bases). The CDR3 is made up of 13 amino acids. The V and J ends lost 5 bases and 4 bases respectively, with 11 bases between them. CDR1 MNHEY and CDR2 SVGEGT come from the germline V gene.

This clone was seen once. The chain uses TRBV9 and TRBJ2-7, with 9 bases aligning to TRBD1. Germline-derived CDR1 and CDR2 are SGDLS and YYNGEE. V lost 4 bases and J lost 5; bases outside the gene matches: 7. This CDR3 region has 14 residues. In DNA, the CDR3 is TGTGCCAGCAGCCCCGGACAGGGGCAGAACGAGCAGTACTTC. Protein product: CASSPGQGQNEQYF.

The rearrangement joins TRBV6-4 to TRBJ1-1, with a weak D call TRBD1 (5 bases). This CDR3 has 11 amino acids. Trimming removed 2 bases from V and 8 bases from J, with 6 bases in between. Per germline, CDR1 MRHNA and CDR2 SNTAGT. The CDR3 nucleotides read TGTGCCAGCAGTGACAAGGGGGAAGCTTTCTTT. It encodes CASSDKGEAFF.

The chain uses TRBV19 and TRBJ1-1; 10 nucleotides align to TRBD1. V dropped 6 bases and J dropped 5; count of bases not matched to a gene: 6. The CDR3 covers 14 residues. The V gene's germline CDR1 is LNHDA and CDR2 SQIVND (reference sequence). Here the CDR3 reads CASSLTGGWTEAFF. The CDR3 DNA reads as TGTGCCAGTAGCTTGACAGGGGGCTGGACTGAAGCTTTCTTT.

The chain has TRBV6-4 and TRBJ1-2, with TRBD1 identical over 8 bases. J was trimmed by 0 bases and V by 6 bases; bases with no gene match: 6. Germline assignment: CDR1 MRHNA and CDR2 SNTAGT. The CDR3 extends over 15 amino acids. CDR3 sequence (DNA): TGTGCCAGCAGGGCCGAGGACAGGGCTAACTATGGCTACACCTTC. Translation: CASRAEDRANYGYTF.

The chain uses TRBV7-2 and TRBJ2-2; 10 bases agree with TRBD2. Germline CDR1 reads SGHTA; CDR2 reads FQGNSA. V trimming: 3 bases; J trimming: 5 bases; junction bases outside the gene matches: 15. There are 19 residues in the CDR3. CDR3 residues: CASSFSLAGIHTRTGELFF. The CDR3 DNA follows: TGTGCCAGCAGCTTTTCACTAGCGGGAATTCATACGAGGACCGGGGAGCTGTTTTTT.

This clone came up once. This chain joins TRBV6-5 and TRBJ1-2; tentatively, D is TRBD1 (6 bases). The V gene lost 7 bases and the J gene lost 0 bases, with 15 bases spanning the gap. Germline values: CDR1 MNHEY, CDR2 SVGAGI. The CDR3 loop spans 15 amino acids. The DNA of the CDR3 is TGTGCCAGCACCAGGACAGCGAGCTCTAACTATGGCTACACCTTC. This translates into CASTRTASSNYGYTF.